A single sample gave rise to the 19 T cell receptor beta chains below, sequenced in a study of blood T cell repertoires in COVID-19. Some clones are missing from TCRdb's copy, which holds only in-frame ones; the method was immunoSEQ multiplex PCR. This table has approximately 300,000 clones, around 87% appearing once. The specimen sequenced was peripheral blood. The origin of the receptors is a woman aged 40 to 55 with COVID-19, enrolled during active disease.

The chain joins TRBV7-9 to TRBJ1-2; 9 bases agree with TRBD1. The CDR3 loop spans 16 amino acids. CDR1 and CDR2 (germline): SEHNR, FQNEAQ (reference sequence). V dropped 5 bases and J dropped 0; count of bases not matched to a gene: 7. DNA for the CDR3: TGTGCCAGCAGCCGGCCTCGACAGGGGGCTAACTATGGCTACACCTTC. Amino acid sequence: CASSRPRQGANYGYTF.

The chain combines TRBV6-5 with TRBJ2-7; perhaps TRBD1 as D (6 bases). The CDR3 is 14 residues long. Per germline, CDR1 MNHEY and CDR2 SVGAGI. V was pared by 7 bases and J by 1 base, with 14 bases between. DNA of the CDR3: TGTGCCAGCAAGGACAGTCACCCTTCCTACGAGCAGTACTTC. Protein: CASKDSHPSYEQYF.

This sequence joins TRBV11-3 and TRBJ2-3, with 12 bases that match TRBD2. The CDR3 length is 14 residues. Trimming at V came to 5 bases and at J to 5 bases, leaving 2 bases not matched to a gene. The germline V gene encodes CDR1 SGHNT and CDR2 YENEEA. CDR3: CASSPGLAGDTQYF. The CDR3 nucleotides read TGTGCCAGCAGCCCGGGACTAGCGGGAGATACGCAGTATTTT.

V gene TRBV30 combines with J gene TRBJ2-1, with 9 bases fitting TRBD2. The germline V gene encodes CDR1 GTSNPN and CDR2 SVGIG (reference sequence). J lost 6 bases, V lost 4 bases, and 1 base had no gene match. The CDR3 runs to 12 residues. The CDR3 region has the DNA TGTGCCTGGACTAGCGGGGCCAATGAGCAGTTCTTC. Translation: CAWTSGANEQFF. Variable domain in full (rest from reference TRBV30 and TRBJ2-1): SQTIHQWPATLVQPVGSPLSLECTVEGTSNPNLYWYRQAAGRGLQLLFYSVGIGQISSEVPQNLSASRPQDRQFILSSKKLLLSDSGFYLCAWTSGANEQFFGPGTRLTVL.

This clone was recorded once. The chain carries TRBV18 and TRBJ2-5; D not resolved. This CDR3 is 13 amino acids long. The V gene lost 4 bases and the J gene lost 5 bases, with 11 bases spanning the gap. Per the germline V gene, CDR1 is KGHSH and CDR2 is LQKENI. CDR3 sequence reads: CASSRTARETQYF. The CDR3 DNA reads TGTGCCAGCTCACGAACCGCCCGGGAGACCCAGTACTTC.

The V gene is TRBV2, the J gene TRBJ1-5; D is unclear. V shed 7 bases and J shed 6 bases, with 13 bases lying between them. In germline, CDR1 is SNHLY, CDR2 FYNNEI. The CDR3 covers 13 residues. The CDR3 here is CASTVATGQPQHF. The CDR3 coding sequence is TGTGCCAGCACCGTGGCGACGGGTCAGCCCCAGCATTTT.

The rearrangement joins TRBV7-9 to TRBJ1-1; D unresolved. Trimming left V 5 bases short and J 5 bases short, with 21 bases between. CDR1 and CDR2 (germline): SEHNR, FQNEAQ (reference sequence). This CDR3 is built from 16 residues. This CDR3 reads CASSRRVSSGITEAFF. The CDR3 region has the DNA TGTGCCAGCAGCCGGCGTGTGTCGTCGGGGATTACTGAAGCTTTCTTT. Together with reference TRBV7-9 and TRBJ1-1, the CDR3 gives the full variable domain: DTGVSQNPRHKITKRGQNVTFRCDPISEHNRLYWYRQTLGQGPEFLTYFQNEAQLEKSRLLSDRFSAERPKGSFSTLEIQRTEQGDSAMYLCASSRRVSSGITEAFFGQGTRLTVV.

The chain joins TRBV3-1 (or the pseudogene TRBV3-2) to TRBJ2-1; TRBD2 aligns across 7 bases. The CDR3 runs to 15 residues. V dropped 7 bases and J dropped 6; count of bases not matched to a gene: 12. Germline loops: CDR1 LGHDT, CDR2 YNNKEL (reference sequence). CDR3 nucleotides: TGTGCCAGCACCCTCTCTTGGGGAGGGCCCAATGAGCAGTTCTTC. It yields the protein CASTLSWGGPNEQFF.

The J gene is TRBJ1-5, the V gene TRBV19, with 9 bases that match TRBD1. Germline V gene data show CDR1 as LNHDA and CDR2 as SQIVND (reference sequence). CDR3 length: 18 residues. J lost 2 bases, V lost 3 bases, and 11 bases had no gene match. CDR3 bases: TGTGCCAGTAGTATCCCCCCTTCGACAGGGGGTGGCAATCAGCCCCAGCATTTT. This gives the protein CASSIPPSTGGGNQPQHF.

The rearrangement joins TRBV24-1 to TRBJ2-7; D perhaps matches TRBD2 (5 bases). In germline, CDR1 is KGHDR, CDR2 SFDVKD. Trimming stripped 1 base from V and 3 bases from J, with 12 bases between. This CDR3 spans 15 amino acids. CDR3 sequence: CATSDLGLAHYEQYF. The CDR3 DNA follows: TGTGCCACCAGTGATTTAGGGCTAGCTCACTACGAGCAGTACTTC.

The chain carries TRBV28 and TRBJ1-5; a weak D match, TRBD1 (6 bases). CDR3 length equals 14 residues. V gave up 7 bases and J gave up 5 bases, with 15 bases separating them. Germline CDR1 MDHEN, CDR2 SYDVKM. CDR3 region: CASTTPRGYQPQHF. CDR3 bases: TGTGCCAGCACCACCCCAAGGGGGTATCAGCCCCAGCATTTT.

CDR3 in DNA: TGTGCCAGCAGCCTGGACAGGGGAACGGATGAAAAACTGTTTTTT. Encoded protein: CASSLDRGTDEKLFF. The chain is built from TRBV7-2 and TRBJ1-4; 9 nucleotides agree with TRBD1. Trimming cost V 5 bases and J 6 bases; bases outside gene matches: 7. Germline assignment: CDR1 SGHTA and CDR2 FQGNSA. The CDR3 runs 15 residues.

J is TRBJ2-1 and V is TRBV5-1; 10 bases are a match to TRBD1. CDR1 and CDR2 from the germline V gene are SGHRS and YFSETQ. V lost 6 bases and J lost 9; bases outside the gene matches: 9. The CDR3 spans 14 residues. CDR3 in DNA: TGCGCCAGCAACCCGGGACAGGGGTCGGGTGAGCAGTTCTTC. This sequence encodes CASNPGQGSGEQFF.

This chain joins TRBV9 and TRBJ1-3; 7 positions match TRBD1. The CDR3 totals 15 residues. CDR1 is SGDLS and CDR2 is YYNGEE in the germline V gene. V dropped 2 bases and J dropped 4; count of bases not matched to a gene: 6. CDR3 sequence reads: CASSVTGVAGNTIYF. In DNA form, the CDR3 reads TGTGCCAGCAGCGTCACAGGGGTGGCAGGAAACACCATATATTTT.

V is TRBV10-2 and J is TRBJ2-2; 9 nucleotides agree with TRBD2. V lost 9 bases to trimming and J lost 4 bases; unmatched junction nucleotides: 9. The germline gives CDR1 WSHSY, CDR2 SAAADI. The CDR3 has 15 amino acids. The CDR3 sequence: CASTAGGPGTGELFF. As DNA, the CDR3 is TGCGCCAGTACCGCGGGGGGGCCGGGCACCGGGGAGCTGTTTTTT.

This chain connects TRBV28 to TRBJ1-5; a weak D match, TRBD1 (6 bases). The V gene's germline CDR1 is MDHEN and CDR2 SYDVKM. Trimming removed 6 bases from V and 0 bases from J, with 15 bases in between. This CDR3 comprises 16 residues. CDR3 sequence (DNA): TGTGCCAGCAGGGTCTTACTGACAGGTAGCAATCAGCCCCAGCATTTT. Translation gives CASRVLLTGSNQPQHF.

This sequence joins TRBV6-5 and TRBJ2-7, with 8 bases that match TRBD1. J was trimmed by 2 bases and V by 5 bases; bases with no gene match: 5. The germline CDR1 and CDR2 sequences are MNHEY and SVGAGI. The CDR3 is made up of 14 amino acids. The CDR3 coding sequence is TGTGCCAGCAGTCAGGGACAGGCTACCTACGAGCAGTACTTC. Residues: CASSQGQATYEQYF.

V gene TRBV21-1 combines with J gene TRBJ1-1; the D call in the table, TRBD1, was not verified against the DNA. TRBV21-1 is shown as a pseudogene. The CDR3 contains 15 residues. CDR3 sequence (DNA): TGTGCCAGCGTCCAGGAAAACCTACAGAACACTGAAGCTTTCTTT. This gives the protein CASVQENLQNTEAFF.

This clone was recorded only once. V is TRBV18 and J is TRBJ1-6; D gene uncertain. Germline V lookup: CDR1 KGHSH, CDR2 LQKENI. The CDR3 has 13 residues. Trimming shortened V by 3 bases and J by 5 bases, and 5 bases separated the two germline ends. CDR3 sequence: CASSPTNNSPLHF. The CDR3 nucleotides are TGTGCCAGCTCACCGACAAATAATTCACCCCTCCACTTT.